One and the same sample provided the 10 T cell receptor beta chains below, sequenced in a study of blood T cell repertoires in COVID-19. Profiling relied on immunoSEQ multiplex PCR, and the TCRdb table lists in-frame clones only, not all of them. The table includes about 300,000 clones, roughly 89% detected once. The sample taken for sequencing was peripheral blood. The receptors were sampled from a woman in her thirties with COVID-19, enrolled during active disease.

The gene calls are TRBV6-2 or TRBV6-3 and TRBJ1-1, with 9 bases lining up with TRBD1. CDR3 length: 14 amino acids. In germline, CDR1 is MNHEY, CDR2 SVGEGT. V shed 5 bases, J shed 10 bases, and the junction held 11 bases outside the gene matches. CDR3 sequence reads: CASSAGQGVNAAFF. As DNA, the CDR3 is TGTGCCAGCAGTGCGGGACAGGGTGTTAATGCAGCTTTCTTT.

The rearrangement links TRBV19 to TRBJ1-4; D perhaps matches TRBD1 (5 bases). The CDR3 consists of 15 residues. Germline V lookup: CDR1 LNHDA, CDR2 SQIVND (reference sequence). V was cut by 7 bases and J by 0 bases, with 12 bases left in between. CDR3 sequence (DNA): TGTGCCAGTAAGAAGGGGTTAGCAACTAATGAAAAACTGTTTTTT. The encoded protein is CASKKGLATNEKLFF. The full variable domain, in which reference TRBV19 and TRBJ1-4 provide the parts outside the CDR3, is DGGITQSPKYLFRKEGQNVTLSCEQNLNHDAMYWYRQDPGQGLRLIYYSQIVNDFQKGDIAEGYSVSREKKESFPLTVTSAQKNPTAFYLCASKKGLATNEKLFFGSGTQLSVL.

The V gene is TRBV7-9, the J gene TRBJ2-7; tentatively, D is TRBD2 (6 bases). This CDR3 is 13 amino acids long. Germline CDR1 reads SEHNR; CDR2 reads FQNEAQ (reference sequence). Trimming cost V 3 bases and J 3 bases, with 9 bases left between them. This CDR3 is CASSFRGIYEQYF. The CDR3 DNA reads TGTGCCAGCAGCTTTCGGGGGATCTACGAGCAGTACTTC.

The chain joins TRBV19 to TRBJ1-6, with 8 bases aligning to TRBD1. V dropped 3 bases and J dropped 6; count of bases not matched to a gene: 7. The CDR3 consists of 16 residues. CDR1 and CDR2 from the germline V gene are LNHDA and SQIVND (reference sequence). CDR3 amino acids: CASSMSSRGLNSPLHF. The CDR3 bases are TGTGCCAGTAGTATGTCTAGCAGGGGGCTTAATTCACCCCTCCACTTT.

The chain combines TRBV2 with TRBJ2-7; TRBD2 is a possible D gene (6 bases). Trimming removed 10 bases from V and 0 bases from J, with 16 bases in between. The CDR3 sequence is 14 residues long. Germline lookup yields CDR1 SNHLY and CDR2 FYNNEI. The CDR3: CATTLAGSSYEQYV. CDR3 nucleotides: TGTGCCACCACCCTGGCGGGGTCCTCCTACGAGCAGTACGTC.

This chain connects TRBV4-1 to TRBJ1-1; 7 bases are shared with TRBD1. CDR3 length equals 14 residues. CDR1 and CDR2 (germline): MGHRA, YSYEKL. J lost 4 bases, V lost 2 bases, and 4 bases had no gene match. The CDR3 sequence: CASSQTGVPTEAFF. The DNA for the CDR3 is TGCGCCAGCAGCCAAACAGGGGTCCCCACTGAAGCTTTCTTT.

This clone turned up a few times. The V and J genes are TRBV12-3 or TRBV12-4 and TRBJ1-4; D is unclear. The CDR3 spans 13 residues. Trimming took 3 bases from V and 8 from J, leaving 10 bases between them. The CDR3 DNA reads TGTGCCAGCAGTTTGCTCTTGGGCGAAAAACTGTTTTTT. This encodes CASSLLLGEKLFF.

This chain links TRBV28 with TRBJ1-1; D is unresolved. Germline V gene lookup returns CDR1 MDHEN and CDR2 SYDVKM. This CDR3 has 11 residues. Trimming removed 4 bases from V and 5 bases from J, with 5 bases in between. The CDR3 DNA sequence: TGTGCCAGCAGTTCACTTACTGAAGCTTTCTTT. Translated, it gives CASSSLTEAFF. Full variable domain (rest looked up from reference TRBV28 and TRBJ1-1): DVKVTQSSRYLVKRTGEKVFLECVQDMDHENMFWYRQDPGLGLRLIYFSYDVKMKEKGDIPEGYSVSREKKERFSLILESASTNQTSMYLCASSSLTEAFFGQGTRLTVV.

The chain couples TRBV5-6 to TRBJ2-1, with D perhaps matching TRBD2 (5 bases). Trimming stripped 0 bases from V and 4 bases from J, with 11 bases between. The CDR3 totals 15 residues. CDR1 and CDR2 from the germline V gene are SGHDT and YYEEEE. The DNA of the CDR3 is TGTGCCAGCAGCTTGGCCTTTGGGGAGTACAATGAGCAGTTCTTC. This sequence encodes CASSLAFGEYNEQFF.

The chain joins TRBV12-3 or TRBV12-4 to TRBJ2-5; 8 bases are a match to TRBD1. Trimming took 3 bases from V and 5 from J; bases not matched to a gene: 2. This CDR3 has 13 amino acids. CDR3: CASSFTGGETQYF. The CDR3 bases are TGTGCCAGCAGTTTTACAGGGGGGGAGACCCAGTACTTC.